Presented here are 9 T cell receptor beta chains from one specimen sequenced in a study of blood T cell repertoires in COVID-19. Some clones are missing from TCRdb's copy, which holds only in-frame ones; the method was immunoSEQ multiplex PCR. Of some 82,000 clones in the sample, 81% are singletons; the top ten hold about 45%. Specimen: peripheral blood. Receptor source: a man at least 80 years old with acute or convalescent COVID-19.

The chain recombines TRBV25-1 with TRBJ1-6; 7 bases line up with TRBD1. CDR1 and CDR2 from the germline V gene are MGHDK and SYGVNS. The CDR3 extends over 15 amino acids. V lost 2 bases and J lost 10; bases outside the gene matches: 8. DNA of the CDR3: TGTGCCAGCAGTGAAAGGGCAGGGGGAAGGTCACCCCTCCACTTT. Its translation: CASSERAGGRSPLHF.

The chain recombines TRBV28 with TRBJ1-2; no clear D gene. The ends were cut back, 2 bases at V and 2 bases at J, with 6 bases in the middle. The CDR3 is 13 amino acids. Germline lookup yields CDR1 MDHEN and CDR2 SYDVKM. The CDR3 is CASSLSRNYGYTF. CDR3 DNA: TGTGCCAGCAGTTTAAGCCGAAACTATGGCTACACCTTC.

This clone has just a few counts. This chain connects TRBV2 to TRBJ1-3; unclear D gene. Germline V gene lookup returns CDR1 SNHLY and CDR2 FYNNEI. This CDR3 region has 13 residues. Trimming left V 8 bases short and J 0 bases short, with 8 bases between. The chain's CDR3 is CASSESSGNTIYF. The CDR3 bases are TGTGCCAGCTCTGAGAGCTCTGGAAACACCATATATTTT.

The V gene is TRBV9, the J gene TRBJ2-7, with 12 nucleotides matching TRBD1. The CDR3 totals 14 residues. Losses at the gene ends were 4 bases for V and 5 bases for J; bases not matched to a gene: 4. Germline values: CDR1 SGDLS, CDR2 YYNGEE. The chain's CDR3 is CASSPRDRGHEQYF. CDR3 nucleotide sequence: TGTGCCAGCAGCCCTAGGGACAGGGGGCACGAGCAGTACTTC. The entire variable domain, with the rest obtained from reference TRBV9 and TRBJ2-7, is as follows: DSGVTQTPKHLITATGQRVTLRCSPRSGDLSVYWYQQSLDQGLQFLIQYYNGEERAKGNILERFSAQQFPDLHSELNLSSLELGDSALYFCASSPRDRGHEQYFGPGTRLTVT.

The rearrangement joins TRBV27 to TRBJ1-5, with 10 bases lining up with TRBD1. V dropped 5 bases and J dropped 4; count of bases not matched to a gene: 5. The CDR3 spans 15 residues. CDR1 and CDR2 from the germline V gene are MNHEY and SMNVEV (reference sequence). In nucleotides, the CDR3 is TGTGCCAGCAGTCCTCCGGGACAGGGGAATCAGCCCCAGCATTTT. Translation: CASSPPGQGNQPQHF.

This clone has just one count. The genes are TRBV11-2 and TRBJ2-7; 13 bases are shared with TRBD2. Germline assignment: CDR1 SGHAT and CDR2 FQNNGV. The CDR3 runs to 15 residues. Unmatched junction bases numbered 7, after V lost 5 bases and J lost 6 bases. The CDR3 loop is CASSIGLAGVSEQYF. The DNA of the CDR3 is TGTGCCAGCAGCATTGGACTAGCGGGAGTCAGCGAGCAGTACTTC.

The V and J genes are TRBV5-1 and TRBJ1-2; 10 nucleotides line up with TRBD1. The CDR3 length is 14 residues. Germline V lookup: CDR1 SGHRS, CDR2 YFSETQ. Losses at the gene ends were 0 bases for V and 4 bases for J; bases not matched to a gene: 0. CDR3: CASSLGDRGYGYTF. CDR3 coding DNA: TGCGCCAGCAGCTTGGGGGACAGGGGCTATGGCTACACCTTC.

The CDR3 DNA is TGTGCCAGCAGCTCCAGTACGGACAGGCGATTTTTAGGCAATCAGCCCCAGCATTTT. It yields the protein CASSSSTDRRFLGNQPQHF. This rearrangement joins TRBV7-8 to TRBJ1-5; 7 bases fit TRBD1. With 4 bases clipped from V and 2 bases from J, the junction kept 17 bases outside the gene matches. CDR1 is SGHVS, CDR2 FQNEAQ, per germline. CDR3 length: 19 residues.

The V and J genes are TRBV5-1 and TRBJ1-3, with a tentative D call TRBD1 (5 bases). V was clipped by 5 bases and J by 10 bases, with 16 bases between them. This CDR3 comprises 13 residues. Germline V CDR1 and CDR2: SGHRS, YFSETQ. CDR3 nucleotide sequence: TGCGCCAGCAGGGATGAAGTATGGACAACCATATATTTT. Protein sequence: CASRDEVWTTIYF.